This T cell receptor beta chain is drawn from a study of blood T cells in healthy people across ages. Combining a sample-barcoded 5' primer with a J-beta primer mix, a second PCR ran for about 6 to 11 cycles. TCRdb re-derived calls from the 5' RACE reads in MiXCR, one entry per CDR3 protein. Of roughly 1.7 million distinct CDR3 sequences listed, about 31% are singletons. In this sample, this clonotype turned up a few times. A much larger clone lies one base from this, so it may be a read error. The TCR was taken from a woman younger than 45 in good health. Input material: blood.

The CDR3 region has the DNA TGCGCCAGCAGCTTGGATAGTAGTGGAGAGCAGTTCTTC. As protein: CASSLDSSGEQFF. This chain links TRBV5-1 with TRBJ2-1; D not resolved. V lost 0 bases, J lost 10 bases, and 11 bases lay in between. Germline CDR1 SGHRS, CDR2 YFSETQ. The CDR3 extends over 13 amino acids. Looking up the rest from reference TRBV5-1 and TRBJ2-1 gives the full variable domain: KAGVTQTPRYLIKTRGQQVTLSCSPISGHRSVSWYQQTPGQGLQFLFEYFSETQRNKGNFPGRFSGRQFSNSRSEMNVSTLELGDSALYLCASSLDSSGEQFFGPGTRLTVL.